This is a list of T cell receptor beta chains from one sample in a study of siplizumab effects on memory and regulatory T cells. The repertoire was sequenced with immunoSEQ multiplex PCR; TCRdb's copy has only in-frame clones and lacks some. The sample lists 85,000 to 130,000 clones; 90% to 95% were seen once. The source material was Tregs sorted from blood. Receptors were obtained from a human donor in good health. Both conserved end residues are part of each CDR3. The D gene is left open where the match is weak. Clone size is not always given. Where it is, it says once, few, many or a class for expanded clones.

V gene: TRBV15
J gene: TRBJ2-1
D gene: TRBD2
clone size: NA
CDR3 protein: CATSRESLAGALYEQFF
CDR3 DNA: TGTGCCACCAGCAGAGAGAGTCTAGCGGGAGCATTGTATGAGCAGTTCTTC

V gene: TRBV28
J gene: TRBJ1-6
D gene: NA
clone size: NA
CDR3 protein: CAWGRLYNSPLHF
CDR3 DNA: TGTGCCTGGGGGCGCCTCTATAATTCACCCCTCCACTTT

V gene: TRBV10-3
J gene: TRBJ1-3
D gene: NA
clone size: NA
CDR3 protein: CAISESSGNTIYF
CDR3 DNA: TGTGCCATCAGTGAGTCATCGGGAAACACCATATATTTT

V gene: TRBV2
J gene: TRBJ1-3
D gene: TRBD1
clone size: NA
CDR3 protein: CASSRQGSSGNTIYF
CDR3 DNA: TGTGCCAGCTCGAGACAGGGGAGCTCTGGAAACACCATATATTTT

V gene: TRBV5-5
J gene: TRBJ1-2
D gene: NA
clone size: NA
CDR3 protein: CASSSQTFSGHTGYTF
CDR3 DNA: TGTGCCAGCAGCTCCCAAACCTTCTCGGGACACACTGGCTACACCTTC

V gene: TRBV19
J gene: TRBJ1-2
D gene: TRBD1
clone size: NA
CDR3 protein: CASRRDQGGYGYTF
CDR3 DNA: TGTGCCAGTAGAAGAGACCAGGGGGGCTATGGCTACACCTTC

V gene: TRBV2
J gene: TRBJ2-1
D gene: TRBD2
clone size: NA
CDR3 protein: CASSGLAVSNEQFF
CDR3 DNA: TGTGCCAGCAGCGGACTAGCGGTGAGCAATGAGCAGTTCTTC

V gene: TRBV5-1
J gene: TRBJ2-5
D gene: TRBD2
clone size: NA
CDR3 protein: CASTSEPGLAGTETQYF
CDR3 DNA: TGCGCCAGCACCAGCGAGCCGGGACTAGCGGGAACGGAGACCCAGTACTTC

V gene: TRBV29-1
J gene: TRBJ2-7
D gene: TRBD2
clone size: NA
CDR3 protein: CSVEERGASISEQYF
CDR3 DNA: TGCAGCGTTGAAGAGCGGGGGGCTTCGATTTCCGAGCAGTACTTC

V gene: TRBV15
J gene: TRBJ2-1
D gene: TRBD2
clone size: NA
CDR3 protein: CATSRDWSSGTYNEQFF
CDR3 DNA: TGTGCCACCAGCAGAGATTGGAGTAGCGGGACCTACAATGAGCAGTTCTTC

V gene: TRBV6-5
J gene: TRBJ2-1
D gene: NA
clone size: NA
CDR3 protein: CASRLARGEQFF
CDR3 DNA: TGTGCCAGCAGACTAGCAAGGGGTGAGCAGTTCTTC

V gene: TRBV5-1
J gene: TRBJ2-3
D gene: TRBD2
clone size: NA
CDR3 protein: CASSLVRTSGSTDTQYF
CDR3 DNA: TGCGCCAGCAGCTTGGTACGGACTAGCGGGAGTACAGATACGCAGTATTTT

V gene: TRBV4-1
J gene: TRBJ2-1
D gene: NA
clone size: NA
CDR3 protein: CASSPRLGGARPNEQFF
CDR3 DNA: TGCGCCAGCAGCCCTCGTTTAGGGGGGGCTAGACCCAATGAGCAGTTCTTC

V gene: TRBV7-9
J gene: TRBJ1-1
D gene: NA
clone size: NA
CDR3 protein: CASSTSVENTEAFF
CDR3 DNA: TGTGCCAGCAGCACAAGCGTGGAGAACACTGAAGCTTTCTTT

V gene: TRBV2
J gene: TRBJ2-2
D gene: TRBD2
clone size: NA
CDR3 protein: CASMSGLAGETGELFF
CDR3 DNA: TGTGCCAGCATGTCGGGTCTAGCGGGAGAGACCGGGGAGCTGTTTTTT

V gene: TRBV11-2
J gene: TRBJ2-7
D gene: NA
clone size: NA
CDR3 protein: CASSLMTDSYEQYF
CDR3 DNA: TGTGCCAGCAGCTTAATGACAGACTCCTACGAGCAGTACTTC

V gene: TRBV19
J gene: TRBJ2-7
D gene: NA
clone size: NA
CDR3 protein: CASSIDREVGEQYF
CDR3 DNA: TGTGCCAGTAGTATAGATCGAGAGGTTGGCGAGCAGTACTTC

V gene: TRBV4-2
J gene: TRBJ2-1
D gene: TRBD2
clone size: NA
CDR3 protein: CASSQDAGGVFEQFF
CDR3 DNA: TGTGCCAGCAGCCAAGATGCGGGGGGGGTCTTCGAGCAGTTCTTC

V gene: TRBV7-3
J gene: TRBJ2-3
D gene: NA
clone size: once
CDR3 protein: CASSFLGGEDTQYF
CDR3 DNA: TGTGCCAGCAGCTTCCTGGGAGGAGAAGATACGCAGTATTTT

V gene: TRBV6-1
J gene: TRBJ2-7
D gene: NA
clone size: NA
CDR3 protein: CASSQTYEQYF
CDR3 DNA: TGTGCCAGCAGTCAAACCTACGAGCAGTACTTC

V gene: TRBV2
J gene: TRBJ1-5
D gene: NA
clone size: NA
CDR3 protein: CASRGGVVLPQHF
CDR3 DNA: TGTGCCAGCAGGGGGGGAGTGGTTTTGCCCCAGCATTTT

V gene: TRBV2
J gene: TRBJ2-1
D gene: NA
clone size: NA
CDR3 protein: CASLGPRGNEQFF
CDR3 DNA: TGTGCCAGTCTTGGCCCTAGGGGCAATGAGCAGTTCTTC

V gene: TRBV19
J gene: TRBJ2-2
D gene: NA
clone size: NA
CDR3 protein: CASSMRAGSGELFF
CDR3 DNA: TGTGCCAGTAGTATGCGGGCAGGGTCCGGGGAGCTGTTTTTT

V gene: TRBV5-1
J gene: TRBJ1-6
D gene: NA
clone size: NA
CDR3 protein: CASSFITGPSSPLHF
CDR3 DNA: TGCGCCAGCAGCTTTATCACCGGCCCAAGTTCACCCCTCCACTTT

V gene: TRBV5-1
J gene: TRBJ1-3
D gene: NA
clone size: NA
CDR3 protein: CASSLNYNSGNTIYF
CDR3 DNA: TGCGCCAGCAGCCTGAATTATAACTCTGGAAACACCATATATTTT

V gene: TRBV5-1
J gene: TRBJ2-1
D gene: TRBD2
clone size: NA
CDR3 protein: CATQPGLANDNEQFF
CDR3 DNA: TGCGCCACCCAGCCGGGACTAGCGAACGACAATGAGCAGTTCTTC

V gene: TRBV5-5
J gene: TRBJ1-4
D gene: NA
clone size: NA
CDR3 protein: CASSRDFNEKLFF
CDR3 DNA: TGTGCCAGCAGCCGGGACTTTAATGAAAAACTGTTTTTT

V gene: TRBV5-1
J gene: TRBJ2-7
D gene: TRBD1
clone size: NA
CDR3 protein: CASSWARGLGYEQYF
CDR3 DNA: TGCGCCAGCAGCTGGGCGAGGGGGCTCGGCTACGAGCAGTACTTC

V gene: TRBV6-1
J gene: TRBJ2-1
D gene: TRBD2
clone size: NA
CDR3 protein: CASSAGLAGSGQFF
CDR3 DNA: TGTGCCAGCAGTGCGGGACTAGCGGGATCCGGGCAGTTCTTC

V gene: TRBV29-1
J gene: TRBJ1-1
D gene: TRBD1
clone size: NA
CDR3 protein: CSVELGQGWNTEAFF
CDR3 DNA: TGCAGCGTTGAATTGGGACAGGGGTGGAACACTGAAGCTTTCTTT

V gene: TRBV10-2
J gene: TRBJ1-5
D gene: NA
clone size: NA
CDR3 protein: CATRDGKLNQPQHF
CDR3 DNA: TGCGCCACCCGAGACGGAAAATTAAATCAGCCCCAGCATTTT

V gene: TRBV5-1
J gene: TRBJ1-1
D gene: NA
clone size: NA
CDR3 protein: CASSLGRADREAFF
CDR3 DNA: TGCGCCAGCAGCTTGGGGAGGGCCGATAGAGAAGCTTTCTTT

V gene: TRBV28
J gene: TRBJ2-7
D gene: NA
clone size: NA
CDR3 protein: CASSPRPEGEQYF
CDR3 DNA: TGTGCCAGCAGTCCCAGGCCTGAGGGCGAGCAGTACTTC

V gene: TRBV10-3
J gene: TRBJ2-5
D gene: NA
clone size: NA
CDR3 protein: CAISQTRGGQETQYF
CDR3 DNA: TGTGCCATCAGTCAGACTAGGGGCGGCCAAGAGACCCAGTACTTC

V gene: TRBV4-1
J gene: TRBJ2-7
D gene: TRBD2
clone size: NA
CDR3 protein: CASSHSGLAGGVSYEQYF
CDR3 DNA: TGCGCCAGCAGCCATTCGGGACTAGCGGGAGGAGTATCCTACGAGCAGTACTTC

V gene: TRBV7-9
J gene: TRBJ2-3
D gene: NA
clone size: NA
CDR3 protein: CASTSPWGDTQYF
CDR3 DNA: TGTGCCAGCACCAGCCCTTGGGGAGATACGCAGTATTTT

V gene: TRBV18
J gene: TRBJ2-2
D gene: NA
clone size: NA
CDR3 protein: CASSPVTGTGELFF
CDR3 DNA: TGTGCCAGCTCACCAGTGACCGGCACCGGGGAGCTGTTTTTT

V gene: TRBV19
J gene: TRBJ2-2
D gene: NA
clone size: NA
CDR3 protein: CASTPGHKPLVNTGELFF
CDR3 DNA: TGTGCCAGTACACCGGGACACAAACCTTTAGTTAACACCGGGGAGCTGTTTTTT

V gene: TRBV4-1
J gene: TRBJ1-6
D gene: NA
clone size: NA
CDR3 protein: CASSPEEDRSSYNSPLHF
CDR3 DNA: TGCGCCAGCAGCCCCGAAGAGGACCGAAGCTCCTATAATTCACCCCTCCACTTT

V gene: TRBV27
J gene: TRBJ2-7
D gene: NA
clone size: NA
CDR3 protein: CASSFSSYGYEQYF
CDR3 DNA: TGTGCCAGCAGTTTCTCTAGCTACGGTTACGAGCAGTACTTC

V gene: TRBV9
J gene: TRBJ1-6
D gene: NA
clone size: NA
CDR3 protein: CASSVAGQQNSPLHF
CDR3 DNA: TGTGCCAGCAGCGTAGCAGGACAGCAGAATTCACCCCTCCACTTT

V gene: TRBV6-6
J gene: TRBJ2-1
D gene: TRBD2
clone size: NA
CDR3 protein: CASSYSPSGRNEQFF
CDR3 DNA: TGTGCCAGCAGTTACTCGCCTAGCGGGAGAAATGAGCAGTTCTTC

V gene: TRBV11-3
J gene: TRBJ2-2
D gene: TRBD1
clone size: NA
CDR3 protein: CASSPGQGLGRTGELFF
CDR3 DNA: TGTGCCAGCAGCCCAGGACAGGGCTTAGGACGCACCGGGGAGCTGTTTTTT

V gene: TRBV19
J gene: TRBJ1-2
D gene: NA
clone size: NA
CDR3 protein: CASSDPGGGSYGYTF
CDR3 DNA: TGTGCCAGTAGCGACCCGGGGGGGGGTAGCTATGGCTACACCTTC

V gene: TRBV5-1
J gene: TRBJ2-3
D gene: NA
clone size: NA
CDR3 protein: CASSDGTDTQYF
CDR3 DNA: TGCGCCAGCAGCGATGGGACAGATACGCAGTATTTT

V gene: TRBV27
J gene: TRBJ2-6
D gene: NA
clone size: NA
CDR3 protein: CASRPQGRPSGANVLTF
CDR3 DNA: TGTGCCAGCAGACCTCAGGGACGGCCCTCTGGGGCCAACGTCCTGACTTTC

V gene: TRBV28
J gene: TRBJ2-7
D gene: TRBD1
clone size: NA
CDR3 protein: CASSSPGGRNGYEQYF
CDR3 DNA: TGTGCCAGCAGTTCCCCAGGGGGCCGGAACGGATACGAGCAGTACTTC

V gene: TRBV5-4
J gene: TRBJ2-7
D gene: TRBD2
clone size: NA
CDR3 protein: CASSLAFAGGSYEQYF
CDR3 DNA: TGTGCCAGCAGCTTGGCCTTCGCGGGAGGTTCCTACGAGCAGTACTTC

V gene: TRBV5-6
J gene: TRBJ2-3
D gene: NA
clone size: NA
CDR3 protein: CASSPGLPATQYF
CDR3 DNA: TGTGCCAGCAGCCCAGGACTTCCAGCGACGCAGTATTTT

V gene: TRBV9
J gene: TRBJ2-1
D gene: NA
clone size: NA
CDR3 protein: CASSPVRTSYNEQFF
CDR3 DNA: TGTGCCAGCAGCCCCGTAAGGACTTCCTACAATGAGCAGTTCTTC

V gene: TRBV7-3
J gene: TRBJ1-1
D gene: TRBD1
clone size: NA
CDR3 protein: CASSLRGQMNTEAFF
CDR3 DNA: TGTGCCAGCAGCTTAAGGGGACAGATGAACACTGAAGCTTTCTTT

V gene: TRBV6-6
J gene: TRBJ2-2
D gene: NA
clone size: NA
CDR3 protein: CASSPYTAGELFF
CDR3 DNA: TGTGCCAGCAGCCCCTATACCGCCGGGGAGCTGTTTTTT

V gene: TRBV19
J gene: TRBJ2-7
D gene: TRBD2
clone size: NA
CDR3 protein: CASSIIAGAYEQYF
CDR3 DNA: TGTGCCAGTAGTATCATAGCGGGAGCCTACGAGCAGTACTTC

V gene: TRBV30
J gene: TRBJ1-4
D gene: NA
clone size: NA
CDR3 protein: CAWSLQPNEKLFF
CDR3 DNA: TGTGCCTGGAGTCTGCAGCCTAATGAAAAACTGTTTTTT

V gene: TRBV29-1
J gene: TRBJ2-3
D gene: TRBD2
clone size: NA
CDR3 protein: CSVLAGGTDTQYF
CDR3 DNA: TGCAGCGTTCTAGCGGGAGGGACAGATACGCAGTATTTT

V gene: TRBV2
J gene: TRBJ1-2
D gene: NA
clone size: NA
CDR3 protein: CASRADGGYTF
CDR3 DNA: TGTGCCAGCAGGGCGGATGGTGGCTACACCTTC

V gene: TRBV11-3
J gene: TRBJ2-7
D gene: NA
clone size: NA
CDR3 protein: CASSLGGGPGYEQYF
CDR3 DNA: TGTGCCAGCAGCTTAGGGGGTGGGCCGGGCTACGAGCAGTACTTC

V gene: TRBV10-3
J gene: TRBJ2-1
D gene: TRBD2
clone size: once
CDR3 protein: CAIRVTSGYEQFF
CDR3 DNA: TGTGCCATCAGGGTGACTAGCGGGTATGAGCAGTTCTTC

V gene: TRBV6-1
J gene: TRBJ2-7
D gene: NA
clone size: once
CDR3 protein: CARRRDNEQYF
CDR3 DNA: TGTGCCAGACGAAGGGATAACGAGCAGTACTTC